The 14 T cell receptor beta chains below all came from one sample that was sequenced in a study of T and B cells in COVID-19 patients (TCRdb year 2020). The sequencer listed for this sample is Illumina MiSeq. Multiplex PCR with BIOMED2 TRB-A/B primer pools was used to amplify TRB rearrangements. TCRdb reworked the public reads: Q25 trimming with fastp, MiXCR clone assembly, productive beta chains retained. Each record represents a unique CDR3 protein, reported with the most common genes and DNA among its rows. Recorded for this sample are 15,000 to 20,000 distinct CDR3 sequences; 28% of them occurred a single time. Almost 4.5% of the sample is in the top ten clones. TRB repertoires were amplified from around 250-460 ng of genomic DNA extracted from blood. Sequenced input: blood. All receptors come from a human donor who had recovered from COVID-19.

This clonotype was found many times. The V and J genes are TRBV15 and TRBJ2-1; 8 bases are a match to TRBD2. V shed 0 bases, J shed 8 bases, and the junction held 6 bases outside the gene matches. Looked up from germline, CDR1 is LNHNV and CDR2 is YYDKDF (reference sequence). This CDR3 is built from 15 residues. CDR3 amino acids: CATSRDLGAGDEQFF. The CDR3 DNA reads as TGTGCCACCAGCAGAGATCTGGGAGCGGGAGATGAGCAGTTCTTC.

The chain couples TRBV10-3 to TRBJ1-1; D gene unclear. The V gene lost 6 bases and the J gene lost 1 base, with 9 bases spanning the gap. This CDR3 is 13 amino acids long. Germline V lookup: CDR1 ENHRY, CDR2 SYGVKD. CDR3 sequence (DNA): TGTGCCATCAGGGTAGACGGGAACACTGAAGCTTTCTTT. Its translation is CAIRVDGNTEAFF.

There are many counts of this clonotype. The rearrangement links TRBV19 to TRBJ1-2, with a weak D call TRBD1 (5 bases). V lost 5 bases and J 3 bases, leaving 13 bases between the germline ends. This CDR3 region has 14 residues. CDR1 and CDR2 (germline): LNHDA, SQIVND (reference sequence). The CDR3 spells CASSWGEGDYGYTF. CDR3 sequence (DNA): TGTGCCAGTAGTTGGGGGGAAGGGGACTATGGCTACACCTTC.

This clonotype has ten or more counts. The chain links TRBV6-5 to TRBJ1-2, with a tentative D call TRBD1 (6 bases). V was pared by 4 bases and J by 8 bases, with 14 bases between. This CDR3 has 13 amino acids. Germline-derived CDR1 and CDR2 are MNHEY and SVGAGI. CDR3 sequence reads: CASSLLDSGGYTF. CDR3 nucleotide sequence: TGTGCCAGCAGTTTATTGGACAGTGGAGGCTACACCTTC.

The gene calls are TRBV7-2 and TRBJ1-5, with D maybe TRBD1 (5 bases). The CDR3 loop spans 15 amino acids. V was pared by 2 bases and J by 2 bases, with 10 bases between. CDR1 SGHTA and CDR2 FQGNSA come from the germline V gene. The CDR3 loop reads CASSLSAQGNQPQHF. In DNA, the CDR3 is TGTGCCAGCAGCTTATCCGCACAGGGCAATCAGCCCCAGCATTTT. The whole variable domain, filled in from reference TRBV7-2 and TRBJ1-5, reads GAGVSQSPSNKVTEKGKDVELRCDPISGHTALYWYRQSLGQGLEFLIYFQGNSAPDKSGLPSDRFSAERTGGSVSTLTIQRTQQEDSAVYLCASSLSAQGNQPQHFGDGTRLSIL.

The V gene is TRBV6-2 or TRBV6-3, the J gene TRBJ2-3, with D unresolved. The CDR3 has 13 residues. Between the trimmed V and J ends, which lost 6 bases and 6 bases, there was a span of 13 bases. Germline assignment: CDR1 MNHEY and CDR2 SVGEGT. The CDR3 loop reads CASRNAFVDTQYF. CDR3 coding DNA: TGTGCCAGCAGAAACGCGTTCGTGGATACGCAGTATTTT.

This clonotype was seen at least ten times. The V and J genes are TRBV6-1 and TRBJ2-2; D remains unclear. The CDR3 is 15 amino acids. Germline CDR1 reads MNHNS; CDR2 reads SASEGT. Trimming stripped 3 bases from V and 6 bases from J, with 14 bases between. The CDR3 DNA is TGTGCCAGCAGTGAGAATCCAGTGTCGTCCGGGGAGCTGTTTTTT. It translates to CASSENPVSSGELFF.

V and J are TRBV6-6 and TRBJ1-6; D perhaps matches TRBD1 (5 bases). Trimming cost V 2 bases and J 6 bases, with 8 bases left between them. Looked up from germline, CDR1 is MNHNY and CDR2 is SVGAGI (reference sequence). The CDR3 runs to 14 residues. The CDR3 is CASSYSGANSPLHF. The CDR3 coding sequence is TGTGCCAGCAGTTACAGTGGGGCTAATTCACCCCTCCACTTT.

This clonotype is labeled as medium-sized. The chain employs TRBV19 and TRBJ2-7, with unresolved D. This CDR3 contains 11 residues. The V end was cut by 5 bases, the J end by 3 bases, with 5 bases between. Germline CDR1 and CDR2: LNHDA and SQIVND (reference sequence). The chain's CDR3 is CASSPGYEQYF. Written as DNA, the CDR3 is TGTGCCAGTAGTCCGGGCTACGAGCAGTACTTC.

Notes on this clonotype: The junction and the germline gene differ at one end; a read error may be behind it. This chain uses TRBV4-3 with TRBJ2-3, with 7 bases fitting TRBD1. Germline assignment: CDR1 LGHNA and CDR2 YSLEER. The CDR3 loop spans 20 amino acids. CDR3 amino acids: CACSQAGVVSRDSATDTQYF. The CDR3 coding sequence is TGCGCCTGCAGCCAAGCAGGAGTTGTCTCCCGGGACAGTGCCACAGATACGCAGTATTTT.

This clonotype was counted many times. The chain joins TRBV29-1 to TRBJ2-3; 8 positions agree with TRBD2. Germline V gene lookup returns CDR1 SQVTM and CDR2 ANQGSEA. The CDR3 has 14 amino acids. J lost 5 bases, V lost 7 bases, and 11 bases had no gene match. This CDR3 is CSAPGGGRVDTQYF. The CDR3 nucleotides read TGCAGCGCCCCCGGGGGGGGGCGTGTAGATACGCAGTATTTT.

This clonotype was seen only a few times. V gene TRBV6-6 combines with J gene TRBJ2-3; TRBD1 matches at 11 bases. After removal of 6 bases from V and 4 bases from J, the junction contained 6 bases not matched to a gene. The CDR3 has 15 amino acids. From germline, CDR1 is MNHNY and CDR2 SVGAGI (reference sequence). In nucleotides, the CDR3 is TGTGCCAGCAGCAAAAGGGACAGGGGGGCAGATACGCAGTATTTT. Its translation: CASSKRDRGADTQYF.

The chain is built from TRBV13 and TRBJ1-1, with D hard to call. Germline V gene data show CDR1 as PRHDT and CDR2 as FYEKMQ (reference sequence). The CDR3 spans 15 residues. V lost 5 bases, J lost 4 bases, and 17 bases lay in between. The CDR3 protein is CASSLRRTSTTEAFF. The CDR3 bases are TGTGCCAGCAGCCTACGTCGGACTTCCACCACTGAAGCTTTCTTT. Full variable domain (missing parts from reference TRBV13 and TRBJ1-1): AAGVIQSPRHLIKEKRETATLKCYPIPRHDTVYWYQQGPGQDPQFLISFYEKMQSDKGSIPDRFSAQQFSDYHSELNMSSLELGDSALYFCASSLRRTSTTEAFFGQGTRLTVV.

V gene TRBV14 combines with J gene TRBJ1-1; D is ambiguous. Trimming cost V 4 bases and J 4 bases, with 10 bases left between them. This CDR3 has 13 amino acids. The V gene's germline CDR1 is SGHDN and CDR2 FVKESK. DNA for the CDR3: TGTGCCAGCAGCCCAGTTCGGGGCACTGAAGCTTTCTTT. Encoded protein: CASSPVRGTEAFF.